A selection of T cell receptor beta chains follows, all from one sample in a study of memory CD4+ T cells and cytomegalovirus serostatus. Assay: immunoSEQ multiplex PCR; the TCRdb copy retains only in-frame clones and omits some. The data hold around 49,000 clones, with around 78% observed a single time. The specimen was memory CD4+ T cells from blood. The receptors stem from an adult in good health and CMV-seronegative. CDR3s include the opening cysteine and the closing phenylalanine or tryptophan. A D gene is named only where the DNA matches it firmly. The listing skips clone size in some rows; elsewhere it reads once, few, many or a size class.

v_call	j_call	clone_size	d_call	cdr3_nt	cdr3_aa
TRBV14	TRBJ1-4	-	TRBD1	TGTGCCAGCAGCCAAGTAGGGGACAGGTGGGTCGAAAAACTGTTTTTT	CASSQVGDRWVEKLFF
TRBV18	TRBJ1-1	few	-	TGTGCCAGCTCACCCGGGTCGAAAGGGTACACTGAAGCTTTCTTT	CASSPGSKGYTEAFF
TRBV7-7	TRBJ2-2	-	TRBD1	TGTGCTAGCAGCCCGAGTGCCGGGACAGCCAACACCGGGGAGCTGTTTTTT	CASSPSAGTANTGELFF
TRBV5-5	TRBJ2-7	-	TRBD1	TGTGCCAGCAGCACATCCGGGACAGGGGGCATCTACGAGCAGTACTTC	CASSTSGTGGIYEQYF
TRBV12-5	TRBJ2-2	few	TRBD2	TGTGCTAGTGGTTTGATAAGGCCCAGCGGGAGTTTCGGGGAGCTGTTTTTT	CASGLIRPSGSFGELFF
TRBV15	TRBJ2-2	-	-	TGTGCCACCAGTAGAAACGCGGGTAGGGCGAACACCGGGGAGCTGTTTTTT	CATSRNAGRANTGELFF
TRBV10-3	TRBJ2-1	-	TRBD2	TGTGCCATCAGTTCTAGCGGGAGGGGTCGGTACAATGAGCAGTTCTTC	CAISSSGRGRYNEQFF
TRBV7-9	TRBJ2-3	-	-	TGTGCCAGCAGCTTTGGGGGGCAAACAGATACGCAGTATTTT	CASSFGGQTDTQYF
TRBV5-8	TRBJ2-7	-	-	TGTGCCAGCAGCGAACCTGGACGGACCTACGAGCAGTACTTC	CASSEPGRTYEQYF
TRBV7-9	TRBJ1-3	-	-	TGTGCCAGCAGCTTAGCCGCAGGGGAAAGCTCTGGAAACACCATATATTTT	CASSLAAGESSGNTIYF
TRBV28	TRBJ1-5	few	-	TGTGCCAGCAGTAACTCCTGGAGGGCTGGCAATCAGCCCCAGCATTTT	CASSNSWRAGNQPQHF
TRBV2	TRBJ2-7	-	-	TGTGCCAGCAGGCCCACGAGGGGCCTATCCTACGAGCAGTACTTC	CASRPTRGLSYEQYF
TRBV12-5	TRBJ1-1	-	-	TGTGCTAGTGGGACAGCGGGCGGCACTGAAGCTTTCTTT	CASGTAGGTEAFF
TRBV11-2	TRBJ2-1	-	-	TGTGCCAGCAGCTTAGATCAAGGGCTGGCCAATGAGCAGTTCTTC	CASSLDQGLANEQFF
TRBV5-4	TRBJ2-5	-	TRBD2	TGTGCCAGCGGACTATCCGGGAGGAGCGGGAGGGCCCGGGAGACCCAGTACTTC	CASGLSGRSGRARETQYF
TRBV16	TRBJ1-1	-	-	TGTGCCAGCAGCCACGCTGAAAACCAGGCTTTCTTT	CASSHAENQAFF
TRBV11-2	TRBJ2-1	-	-	TGTGCCAGCAGCGGGGCTAGGGGGACCTACAATGAGCAGTTCTTC	CASSGARGTYNEQFF
TRBV10-2	TRBJ1-1	-	-	TGCGCCAGCACGCGACGGTTATTAGGGAGTACTGAAGCTTTCTTT	CASTRRLLGSTEAFF
TRBV30	TRBJ1-6	-	-	TGTGCCTGGAGTCCCAGGGAAGAGAGCTCCTATAATTCACCCCTCCACTTT	CAWSPREESSYNSPLHF
TRBV27	TRBJ2-1	-	-	TGTGCCAGCACTACGGTCCAGGGAGACTACAATGAGCAGTTCTTC	CASTTVQGDYNEQFF
TRBV5-1	TRBJ2-7	-	TRBD1	TGCGCCAGAGAAGGTTGGGACAGGGGATTCTACGAGCAGTACTTC	CAREGWDRGFYEQYF
TRBV29-1	TRBJ2-7	-	TRBD1	TGCAGCGTCCCCGGGACAGGGAACTACGAGCAGTACTTC	CSVPGTGNYEQYF
TRBV6-1	TRBJ2-5	-	-	TGTGCCAGCAGTGAAAATACAGACTCCCAGTACTTC	CASSENTDSQYF